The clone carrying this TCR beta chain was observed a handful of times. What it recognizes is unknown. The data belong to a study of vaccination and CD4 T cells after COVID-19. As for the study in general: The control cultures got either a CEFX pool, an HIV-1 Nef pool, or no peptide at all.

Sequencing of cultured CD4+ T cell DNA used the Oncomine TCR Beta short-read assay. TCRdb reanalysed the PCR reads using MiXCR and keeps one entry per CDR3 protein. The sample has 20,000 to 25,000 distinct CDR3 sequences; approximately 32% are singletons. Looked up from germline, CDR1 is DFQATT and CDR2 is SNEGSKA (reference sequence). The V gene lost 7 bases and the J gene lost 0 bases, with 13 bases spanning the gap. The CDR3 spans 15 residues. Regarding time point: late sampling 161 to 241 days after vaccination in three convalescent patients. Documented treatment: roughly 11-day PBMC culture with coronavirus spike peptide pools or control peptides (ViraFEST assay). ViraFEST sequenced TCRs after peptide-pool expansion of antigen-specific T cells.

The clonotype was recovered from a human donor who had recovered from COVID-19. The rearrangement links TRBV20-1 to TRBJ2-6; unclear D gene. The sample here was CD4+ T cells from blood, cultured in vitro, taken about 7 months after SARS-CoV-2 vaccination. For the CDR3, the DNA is TGCAGTGTACAGCGACGAGACTCTGGGGCCAACGTCCTGACTTTC. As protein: CSVQRRDSGANVLTF.